This entry features one T cell receptor (beta chain) sequence. The data are from a study of blood T cell repertoires in COVID-19. Study background: Acute and convalescent COVID-19 samples came from the United States, Italy and Spain. PBMCs, B-cell-depleted T cells, or T cells provided the cDNA or gDNA that made up the material.

CDR1 SGHTA and CDR2 FQGNSA come from the germline V gene. Trimming took 4 bases from V and 0 from J, leaving 7 bases between them. This CDR3 is 13 amino acids long. Original processing methods: For nucleated cells, counts were estimated from reference gene primer amplification. Sequenced by immunoSEQ multiplex PCR; TCRdb stores in-frame clones only, minus some. V and J calls and clone size follow that table, whereas D and trimming were derived from the DNA. Here the sample spans 150,000 to 200,000 clones, about four fifths being singletons. The cohort comprised adults aged roughly 18 to 95 years residing in approximately 25 US areas.

The chain is built from TRBV7-2 and TRBJ2-7, with unresolved D. The sample taken for sequencing was PBMCs or T cells enriched from blood (not recorded which). The TCR originated in a middle-aged man who had recovered from COVID-19. The chain's CDR3 is CASSSRFSYEQYF. The DNA of the CDR3 is TGTGCCAGCAGCTCCCGGTTCTCCTACGAGCAGTACTTC.